This TCR beta chain was found in a study of T cell changes during pregnancy in multiple sclerosis. The protocol was immunoSEQ multiplex PCR, while the TCRdb copy is restricted to in-frame clones and leaves out a portion. The sample holds fewer than 65,000 clones, 91% seen once. V lost 3 bases and J 5 bases, leaving 9 bases between the germline ends. CDR3 size: 14 residues. Germline V gene lookup returns CDR1 SGDLS and CDR2 YYNGEE. The chain uses TRBV9 and TRBJ1-6; the D gene is possibly TRBD1 (6 bases). Sequences were derived from peripheral blood, sampled after pregnancy. This receptor was obtained from a female donor in good health, enrolled as a control in a pregnancy study. The CDR3 loop reads CASSGSGDNSPLHF. CDR3 in DNA: TGTGCCAGCAGCGGATCAGGGGATAATTCACCCCTCCACTTT.